This T cell receptor (beta chain) is from a study of cytomegalovirus exposure and HLA in healthy donors. V dropped 1 base and J dropped 5; count of bases not matched to a gene: 8. CDR1 and CDR2 from the germline V gene are SGHRS and YFSETQ. CDR3 length: 16 residues. As regards this clone: Its target is not known.

Study-level results: For cytomegalovirus status, the classifier reportedly gave diagnoses with high specificity and sensitivity. The study designated about 160 TCR beta chains cytomegalovirus-associated.

The repertoire was sequenced with immunoSEQ multiplex PCR; TCRdb's copy has only in-frame clones and lacks some. Of roughly 200,000 clones listed, 80% to 90% are singletons. This chain links TRBV5-1 with TRBJ2-5, with 10 bases that match TRBD1. The TCR originated in a woman younger than 45 in good health and CMV-seronegative. The sample taken for sequencing was PBMCs. This chain's CDR3 is CASSLFGQGVRETQYF. In DNA, the CDR3 is TGCGCCAGCAGCTTGTTCGGACAGGGGGTCCGGGAGACCCAGTACTTC.